The 7 T cell receptor beta chains below all came from one sample that was sequenced in a study of CD8+ T cells in alopecia areata. RNA extraction and reverse transcription yielded cDNA as sequencing template. Clones were read by immunoSEQ multiplex PCR, and TCRdb kept only the in-frame ones, dropping some. The table lists roughly 200,000 clones, more than 60% of them singletons, with under 2% in the top ten. Sample: CD4+ T cells sorted from blood, taken at week 0. These TCRs come from a human donor with alopecia areata.

The rearrangement uses TRBV30 and TRBJ1-2; 8 nucleotides line up with TRBD1. The CDR3 length is 12 residues. J lost 4 bases, V lost 8 bases, and 6 bases had no gene match. The germline V gene has CDR1 GTSNPN and CDR2 SVGIG (reference sequence). For the CDR3, the DNA is TGTGCCGCGGACAGGGAGAGCTATGGCTACACCTTC. Translated: CAADRESYGYTF. The variable domain in full, with the rest retrieved from reference TRBV30 and TRBJ1-2, is SQTIHQWPATLVQPVGSPLSLECTVEGTSNPNLYWYRQAAGRGLQLLFYSVGIGQISSEVPQNLSASRPQDRQFILSSKKLLLSDSGFYLCAADRESYGYTFGSGTRLTVV.

The J gene is TRBJ2-1, the V gene TRBV6-4, with 12 bases matching TRBD2. The J segment lost 6 bases and the V segment lost 8 bases, leaving 8 bases of the junction unmatched. Germline V gene sequence: CDR1 MRHNA, CDR2 SNTAGT. The CDR3 has 15 amino acids. The CDR3 DNA reads TGTGCCAGCTCACCACTAGCGGGGGGTTTCAATGAGCAGTTCTTC. Protein sequence: CASSPLAGGFNEQFF.

The chain has TRBV27 and TRBJ1-2, with D hard to call. CDR1 MNHEY and CDR2 SMNVEV come from the germline V gene (reference sequence). V lost 3 bases, J lost 2 bases, and 7 bases lay in between. This CDR3 has 13 residues. The CDR3 DNA reads as TGTGCCAGCAGTTTCGCGGGGAACTATGGCTACACCTTC. This translates into CASSFAGNYGYTF.

This clone was seen only once. The J gene is TRBJ2-2, the V gene TRBV7-2; TRBD1 might be the D (5 bases). This CDR3 is 15 amino acids long. V lost 1 base to trimming and J lost 3 bases, with 9 bases between them. Germline CDR1 is SGHTA and CDR2 is FQGNSA. The CDR3, as DNA: TGTGCCAGCAGCTTAGAGGGGCGAGACACCGGGGAGCTGTTTTTT. This sequence encodes CASSLEGRDTGELFF.

The V call is TRBV6-1, the J call TRBJ1-1; no clear D. Trimming shortened V by 2 bases and J by 8 bases, and 9 bases separated the two germline ends. Germline V gene sequence: CDR1 MNHNS, CDR2 SASEGT. The CDR3 runs 12 residues. The CDR3 sequence: CASSEQGTEAFF. The CDR3 nucleotides read TGTGCCAGCAGTGAACAAGGAACGGAAGCTTTCTTT.

This chain connects TRBV7-3 to TRBJ2-2, with D maybe TRBD2 (6 bases). Looked up from germline, CDR1 is SGHTA and CDR2 is FQGTGA. V lost 0 bases and J 4 bases, leaving 9 bases between the germline ends. The CDR3 consists of 15 residues. The CDR3 bases are TGTGCCAGCAGCTTAACTAGCGGTTCCACCGGGGAGCTGTTTTTT. It encodes CASSLTSGSTGELFF.

V and J are TRBV5-6 and TRBJ2-7, with D perhaps matching TRBD1 (6 bases). This CDR3 is 14 amino acids long. The V end was cut by 0 bases, the J end by 9 bases, with 16 bases between. CDR1 and CDR2 (germline): SGHDT, YYEEEE. The CDR3 protein is CASSLGQGSSVQYF. CDR3 coding DNA: TGTGCCAGCAGCTTGGGTCAGGGGTCGAGTGTGCAGTACTTC.